Detailed here is one T cell receptor beta chain. RNA amounts of about 0.45 to 1 ug underwent reverse transcription with random hexamers. The authors amplified TCR beta CDR3 across 54 Vbeta and 13 Jbeta using immunoSEQ multiplex PCR. TCRdb reanalysed the immunoSEQ multiplex PCR reads using MiXCR and keeps one entry per CDR3 protein. The sample has around 150,000 distinct CDR3 sequences; approximately 93% are singletons. The data derive from a study of CD8 T cells in Susac syndrome. CDR1 is GTSNPN, CDR2 SVGIG, per germline (reference sequence). The CDR3 covers 14 residues. The J segment lost 9 bases and the V segment lost 1 base, leaving 3 bases of the junction unmatched.

Sequencing was carried out using CD4+ T cells from PBMCs. The receptor's source is a human donor with multiple sclerosis. The gene calls are TRBV30 and TRBJ1-6; 10 nucleotides agree with TRBD1. This CDR3 is CAWSDGQGGSPLHF. The DNA of the CDR3 is TGTGCCTGGAGTGACGGACAGGGGGGTTCACCCCTCCACTTT.